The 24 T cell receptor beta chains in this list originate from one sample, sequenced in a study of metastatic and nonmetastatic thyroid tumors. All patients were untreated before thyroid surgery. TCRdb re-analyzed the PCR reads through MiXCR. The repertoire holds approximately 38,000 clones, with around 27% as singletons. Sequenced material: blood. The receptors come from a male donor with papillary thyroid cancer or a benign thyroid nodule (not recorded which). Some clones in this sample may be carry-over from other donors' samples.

CDR3 loop: CASSFGGMNTEAFF. Here the CDR3 DNA reads TGCGCCAGCAGCTTCGGAGGAATGAACACTGAAGCTTTCTTT. V is TRBV5-1 and J is TRBJ1-1; D unclear. Trimming took off 2 bases at V and 0 bases at J, with 8 bases between the two ends. Germline values: CDR1 SGHRS, CDR2 YFSETQ. The CDR3 is made up of 14 amino acids.

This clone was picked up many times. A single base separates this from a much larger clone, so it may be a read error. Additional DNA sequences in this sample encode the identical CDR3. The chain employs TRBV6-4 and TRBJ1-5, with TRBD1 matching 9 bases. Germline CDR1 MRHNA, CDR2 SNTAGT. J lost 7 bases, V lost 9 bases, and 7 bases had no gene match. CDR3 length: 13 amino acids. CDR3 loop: CASIGTGWQPQHF. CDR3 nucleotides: TGTGCCAGTATTGGGACAGGGTGGCAGCCCCAGCATTTT.

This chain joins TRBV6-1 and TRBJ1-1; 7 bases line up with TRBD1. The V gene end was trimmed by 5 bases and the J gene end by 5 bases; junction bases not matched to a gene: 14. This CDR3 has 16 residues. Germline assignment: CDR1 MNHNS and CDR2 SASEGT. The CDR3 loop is CASSTPPRGRRTEAFF. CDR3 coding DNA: TGTGCCAGCAGTACCCCCCCGAGGGGGCGCAGGACTGAAGCTTTCTTT.

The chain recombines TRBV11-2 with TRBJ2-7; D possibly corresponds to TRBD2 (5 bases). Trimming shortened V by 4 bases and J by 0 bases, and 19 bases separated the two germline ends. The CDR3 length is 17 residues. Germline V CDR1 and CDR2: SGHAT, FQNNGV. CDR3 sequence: CASSYRGSVFSSYEQYF. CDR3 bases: TGTGCCAGCAGCTATCGGGGTAGCGTGTTTTCCTCCTACGAGCAGTACTTC. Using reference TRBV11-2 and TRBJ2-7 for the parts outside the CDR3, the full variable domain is EAGVAQSPRYKIIEKRQSVAFWCNPISGHATLYWYQQILGQGPKLLIQFQNNGVVDDSQLPKDRFSAERLKGVDSTLKIQPAKLEDSAVYLCASSYRGSVFSSYEQYFGPGTRLTVT.

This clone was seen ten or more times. The CDR3: CASRNTGGGSGANVLTF. CDR3 nucleotide sequence: TGTGCCAGTAGGAACACAGGGGGGGGCTCTGGGGCCAACGTCCTGACTTTC. V is TRBV19 and J is TRBJ2-6; D possibly corresponds to TRBD1 (8 bases). The CDR3 length is 17 residues. V lost 6 bases and J 0 bases, leaving 15 bases between the germline ends. CDR1 and CDR2 from the germline V gene are LNHDA and SQIVND (reference sequence).

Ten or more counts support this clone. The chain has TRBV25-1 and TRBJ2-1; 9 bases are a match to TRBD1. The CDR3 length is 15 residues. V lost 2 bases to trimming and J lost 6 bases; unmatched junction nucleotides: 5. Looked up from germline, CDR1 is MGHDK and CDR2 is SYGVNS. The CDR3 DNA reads TGTGCCAGCAGTGAAGAAGGGACAGGGTTCAATGAGCAGTTCTTC. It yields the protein CASSEEGTGFNEQFF. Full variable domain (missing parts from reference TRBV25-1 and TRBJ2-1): EADIYQTPRYLVIGTGKKITLECSQTMGHDKMYWYQQDPGMELHLIHYSYGVNSTEKGDLSSESTVSRIRTEHFPLTLESARPSHTSQYLCASSEEGTGFNEQFFGPGTRLTVL.

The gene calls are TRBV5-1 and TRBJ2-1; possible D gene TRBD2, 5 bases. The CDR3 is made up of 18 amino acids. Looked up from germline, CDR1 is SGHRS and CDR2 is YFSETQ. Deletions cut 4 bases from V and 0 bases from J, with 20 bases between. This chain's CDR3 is CASSSRPSRESSYNEQFF. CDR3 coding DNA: TGCGCCAGCAGCAGCCGACCCTCGAGGGAAAGCTCCTACAATGAGCAGTTCTTC.

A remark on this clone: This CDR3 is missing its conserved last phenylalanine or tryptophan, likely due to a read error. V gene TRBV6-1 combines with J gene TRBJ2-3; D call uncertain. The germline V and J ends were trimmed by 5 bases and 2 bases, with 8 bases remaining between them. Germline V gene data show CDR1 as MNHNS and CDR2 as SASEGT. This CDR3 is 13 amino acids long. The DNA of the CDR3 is TGTGCCAGCAGTTGGCAGCTCACAGATACGCAGTATTCT. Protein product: CASSWQLTDTQYS.

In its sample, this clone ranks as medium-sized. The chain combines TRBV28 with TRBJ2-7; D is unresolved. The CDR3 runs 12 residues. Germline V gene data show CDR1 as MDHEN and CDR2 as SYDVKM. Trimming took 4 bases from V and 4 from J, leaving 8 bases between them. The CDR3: CASSSDQYEQYF. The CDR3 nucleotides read TGTGCCAGCAGTTCGGATCAATACGAGCAGTACTTC. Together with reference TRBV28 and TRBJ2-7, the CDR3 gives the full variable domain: DVKVTQSSRYLVKRTGEKVFLECVQDMDHENMFWYRQDPGLGLRLIYFSYDVKMKEKGDIPEGYSVSREKKERFSLILESASTNQTSMYLCASSSDQYEQYFGPGTRLTVT.

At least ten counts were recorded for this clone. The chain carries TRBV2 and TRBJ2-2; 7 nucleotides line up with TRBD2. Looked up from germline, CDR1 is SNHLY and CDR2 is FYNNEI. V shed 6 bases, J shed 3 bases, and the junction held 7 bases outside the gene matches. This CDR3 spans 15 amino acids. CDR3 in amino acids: CASRERLADTGELFF. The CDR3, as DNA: TGTGCCAGCAGGGAGAGACTAGCCGACACCGGGGAGCTGTTTTTT.

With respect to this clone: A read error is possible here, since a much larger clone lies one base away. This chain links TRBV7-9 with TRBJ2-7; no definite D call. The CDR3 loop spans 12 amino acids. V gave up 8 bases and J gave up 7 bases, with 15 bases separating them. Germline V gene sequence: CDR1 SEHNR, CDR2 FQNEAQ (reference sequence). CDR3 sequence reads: CASGVYIEEQYF. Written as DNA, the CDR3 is TGTGCCAGCGGAGTGTACATCGAAGAGCAGTACTTC.

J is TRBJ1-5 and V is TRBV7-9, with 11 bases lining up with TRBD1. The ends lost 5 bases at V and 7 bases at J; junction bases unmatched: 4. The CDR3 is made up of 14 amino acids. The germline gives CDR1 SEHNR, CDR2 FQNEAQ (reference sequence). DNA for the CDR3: TGTGCCAGCAGCCGAGGGACAGGGGGACAGCCCCAGCATTTT. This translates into CASSRGTGGQPQHF.

CDR3 in DNA: TGTGCCAGCATGTTGCGGGAGGGTGTAGATACGCAGCATTTT. This translates into CASMLREGVDTQHF. The chain recombines TRBV27 with TRBJ2-3, with D unclear. The J call may not be correct, given that the DNA end is closer to TRBJ1-5. The CDR3 has 14 amino acids. Germline assignment: CDR1 MNHEY and CDR2 SMNVEV (reference sequence).

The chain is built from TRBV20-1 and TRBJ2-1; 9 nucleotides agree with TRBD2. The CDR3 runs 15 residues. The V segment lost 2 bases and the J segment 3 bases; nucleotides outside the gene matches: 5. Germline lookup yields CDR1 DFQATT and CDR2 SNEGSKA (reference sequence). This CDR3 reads CSARRTSVDYNEQFF. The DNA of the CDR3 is TGCAGTGCTAGAAGGACTAGCGTCGACTACAATGAGCAGTTCTTC.

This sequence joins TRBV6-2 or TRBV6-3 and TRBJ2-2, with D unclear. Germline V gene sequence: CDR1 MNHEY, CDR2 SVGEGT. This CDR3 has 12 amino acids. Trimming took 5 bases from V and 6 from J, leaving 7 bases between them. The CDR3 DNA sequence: TGTGCCAGCAGTCCCTTCTCCGGGGAGCTGTTTTTT. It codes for CASSPFSGELFF.

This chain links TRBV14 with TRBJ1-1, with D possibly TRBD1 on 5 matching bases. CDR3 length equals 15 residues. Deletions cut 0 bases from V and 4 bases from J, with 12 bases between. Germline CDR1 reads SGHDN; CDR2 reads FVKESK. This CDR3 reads CASSQDLGGSTEAFF. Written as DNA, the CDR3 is TGTGCCAGCAGCCAAGATTTGGGGGGGTCCACTGAAGCTTTCTTT.

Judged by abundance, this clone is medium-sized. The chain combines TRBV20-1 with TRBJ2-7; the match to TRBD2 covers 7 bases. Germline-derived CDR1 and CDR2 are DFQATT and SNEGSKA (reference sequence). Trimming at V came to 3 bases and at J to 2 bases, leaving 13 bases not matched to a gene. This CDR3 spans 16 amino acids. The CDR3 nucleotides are TGCAGTGCTAGGACTTTTATGAGCGGGGAAGCCTACGAGCAGTACTTC. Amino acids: CSARTFMSGEAYEQYF.

The CDR3 DNA is TGTGCCAGCAGCGTAGAGGCAGGGCGGAACCAGCCCCAGCATTTT. Translation: CASSVEAGRNQPQHF. The chain couples TRBV9 to TRBJ1-5; D may be TRBD1 (5 bases). The CDR3 covers 15 residues. Germline CDR1 reads SGDLS; CDR2 reads YYNGEE. With 0 bases removed from V and 7 bases from J, the gap between germline ends came to 14 bases.

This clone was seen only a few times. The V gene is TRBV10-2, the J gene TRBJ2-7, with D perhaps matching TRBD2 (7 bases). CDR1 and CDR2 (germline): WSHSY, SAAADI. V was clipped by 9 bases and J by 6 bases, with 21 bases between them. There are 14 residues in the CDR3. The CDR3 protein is CASSPFHREGEQYF. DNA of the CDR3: TGCGCCAGTTCTCCCTTCCACAGGGAGGGCGAGCAGTACTTC.

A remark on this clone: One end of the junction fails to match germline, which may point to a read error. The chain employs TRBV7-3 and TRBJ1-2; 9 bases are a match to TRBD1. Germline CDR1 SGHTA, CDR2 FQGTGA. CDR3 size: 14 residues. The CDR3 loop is CANSLGQGNYGYTF. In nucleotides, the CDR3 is TGTGCCAACAGCTTAGGACAGGGGAACTATGGCTACACCTTC.

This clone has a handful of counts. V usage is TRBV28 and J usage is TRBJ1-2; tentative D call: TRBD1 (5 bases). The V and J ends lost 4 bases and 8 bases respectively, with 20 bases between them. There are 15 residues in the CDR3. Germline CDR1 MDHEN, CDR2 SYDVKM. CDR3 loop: CASSSRTWGWRGYTF. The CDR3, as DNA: TGTGCCAGCAGTTCTAGGACATGGGGATGGAGGGGCTACACCTTC.

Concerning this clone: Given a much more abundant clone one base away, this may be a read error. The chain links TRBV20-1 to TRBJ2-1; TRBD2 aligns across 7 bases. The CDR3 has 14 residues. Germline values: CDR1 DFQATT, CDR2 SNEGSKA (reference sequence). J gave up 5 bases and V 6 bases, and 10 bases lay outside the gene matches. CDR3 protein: CSAGTIGSHNEQFF. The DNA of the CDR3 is TGCAGTGCCGGGACTATCGGGAGTCACAATGAGCAGTTCTTC.

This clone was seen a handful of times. Written as DNA, the CDR3 is TGTGCGAATAGCTACGAGCAGTACTTC. Translation gives CANSYEQYF. This chain joins TRBV28 and TRBJ2-7; D gene unclear. This CDR3 spans 9 amino acids. In germline, CDR1 is MDHEN, CDR2 SYDVKM.

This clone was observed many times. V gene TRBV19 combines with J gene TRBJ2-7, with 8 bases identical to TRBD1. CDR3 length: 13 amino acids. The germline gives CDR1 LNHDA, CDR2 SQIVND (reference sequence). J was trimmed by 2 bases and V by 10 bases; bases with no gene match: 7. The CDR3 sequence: CATKDREAYEQYF. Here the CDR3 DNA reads TGTGCCACCAAGGACAGGGAGGCCTACGAGCAGTACTTC.